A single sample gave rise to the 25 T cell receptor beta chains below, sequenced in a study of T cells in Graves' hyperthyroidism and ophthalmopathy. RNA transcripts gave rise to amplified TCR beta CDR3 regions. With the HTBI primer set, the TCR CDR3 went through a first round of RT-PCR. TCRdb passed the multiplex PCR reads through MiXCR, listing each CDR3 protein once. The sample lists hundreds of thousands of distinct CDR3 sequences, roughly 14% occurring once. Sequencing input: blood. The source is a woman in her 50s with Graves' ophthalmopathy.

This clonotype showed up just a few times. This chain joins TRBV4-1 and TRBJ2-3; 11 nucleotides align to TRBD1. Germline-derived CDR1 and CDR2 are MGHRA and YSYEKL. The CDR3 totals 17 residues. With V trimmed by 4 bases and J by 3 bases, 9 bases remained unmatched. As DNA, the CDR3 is TGCGCCAGCAGCCGCCTCGGGACAGGGGGTATAACAGATACGCAGTATTTT. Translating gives CASSRLGTGGITDTQYF.

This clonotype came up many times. The CDR3 nucleotides are TGTGCCAGCAGTTACGCCAGGGGTCCCACAGATACGCAGTATTTT. It encodes CASSYARGPTDTQYF. V gene TRBV27 combines with J gene TRBJ2-3; D possibly corresponds to TRBD1 (6 bases). The CDR3 spans 15 residues. The germline V gene has CDR1 MNHEY and CDR2 SMNVEV (reference sequence). The germline V and J ends were trimmed by 4 bases and 2 bases, with 13 bases remaining between them.

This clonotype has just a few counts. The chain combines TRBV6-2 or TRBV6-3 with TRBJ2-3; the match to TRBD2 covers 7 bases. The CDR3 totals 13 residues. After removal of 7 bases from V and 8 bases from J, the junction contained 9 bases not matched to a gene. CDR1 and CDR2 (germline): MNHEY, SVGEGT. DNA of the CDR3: TGTGCCAGCACCAAGGGGCGGGGGAGTACGCAGTATTTT. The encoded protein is CASTKGRGSTQYF.

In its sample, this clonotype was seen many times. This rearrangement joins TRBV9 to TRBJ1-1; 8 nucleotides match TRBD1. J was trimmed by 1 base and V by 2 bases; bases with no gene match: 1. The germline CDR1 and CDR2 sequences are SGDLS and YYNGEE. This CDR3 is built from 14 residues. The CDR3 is CASSVGTGNTEAFF. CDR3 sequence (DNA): TGTGCCAGCAGCGTTGGGACAGGGAACACTGAAGCTTTCTTT.

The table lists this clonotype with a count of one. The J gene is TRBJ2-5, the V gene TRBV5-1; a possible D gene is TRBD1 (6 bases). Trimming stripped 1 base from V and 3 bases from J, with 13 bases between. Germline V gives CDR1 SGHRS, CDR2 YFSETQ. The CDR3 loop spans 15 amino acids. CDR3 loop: CASSLSGRGEETQYF. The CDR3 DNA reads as TGCGCCAGCAGCTTGTCTGGCAGGGGAGAAGAGACCCAGTACTTC. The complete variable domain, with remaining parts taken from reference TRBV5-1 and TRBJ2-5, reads KAGVTQTPRYLIKTRGQQVTLSCSPISGHRSVSWYQQTPGQGLQFLFEYFSETQRNKGNFPGRFSGRQFSNSRSEMNVSTLELGDSALYLCASSLSGRGEETQYFGPGTRLLVL.

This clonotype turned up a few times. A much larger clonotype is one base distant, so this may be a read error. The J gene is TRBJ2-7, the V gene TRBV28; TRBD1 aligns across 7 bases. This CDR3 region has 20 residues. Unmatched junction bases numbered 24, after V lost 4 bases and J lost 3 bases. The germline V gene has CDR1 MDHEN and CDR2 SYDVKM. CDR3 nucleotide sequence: TGTGCCAGCAGTTCCATCCGTTATCGGACAGGAGACGCGAGCGACTACGAGCAGTACTTC. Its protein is CASSSIRYRTGDASDYEQYF.

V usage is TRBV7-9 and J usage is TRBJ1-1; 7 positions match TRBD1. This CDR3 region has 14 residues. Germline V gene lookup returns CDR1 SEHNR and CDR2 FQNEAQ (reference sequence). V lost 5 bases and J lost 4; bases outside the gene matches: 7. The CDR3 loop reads CASSPQTGATEAFF. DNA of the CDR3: TGTGCCAGCAGCCCCCAAACAGGGGCCACTGAAGCTTTCTTT.

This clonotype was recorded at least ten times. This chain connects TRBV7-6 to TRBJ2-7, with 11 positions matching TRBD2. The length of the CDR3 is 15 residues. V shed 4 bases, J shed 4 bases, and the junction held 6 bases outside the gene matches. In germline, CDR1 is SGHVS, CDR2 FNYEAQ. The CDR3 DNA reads TGTGCCAGCAGCTCCACTAGCGGGAGTCGATACGAGCAGTACTTC. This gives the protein CASSSTSGSRYEQYF.

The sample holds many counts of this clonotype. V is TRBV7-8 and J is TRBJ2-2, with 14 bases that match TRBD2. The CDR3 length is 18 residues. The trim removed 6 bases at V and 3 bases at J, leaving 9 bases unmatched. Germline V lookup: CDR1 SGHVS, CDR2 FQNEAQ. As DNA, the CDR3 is TGTGCCAGCAGAGGTCGACTAGCGGGAGGGCGAGACACCGGGGAGCTGTTTTTT. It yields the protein CASRGRLAGGRDTGELFF.

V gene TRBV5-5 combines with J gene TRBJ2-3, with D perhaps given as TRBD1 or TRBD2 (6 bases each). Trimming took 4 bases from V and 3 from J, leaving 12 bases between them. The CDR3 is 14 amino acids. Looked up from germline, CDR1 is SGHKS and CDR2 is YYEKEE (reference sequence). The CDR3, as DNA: TGTGCCAGCAGCCAACAGGGAGGTACAGATACGCAGTATTTT. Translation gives CASSQQGGTDTQYF.

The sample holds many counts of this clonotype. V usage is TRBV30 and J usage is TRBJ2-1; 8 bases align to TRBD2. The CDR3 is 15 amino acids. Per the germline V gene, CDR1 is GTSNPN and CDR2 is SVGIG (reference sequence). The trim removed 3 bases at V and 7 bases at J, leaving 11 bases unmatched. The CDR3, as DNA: TGTGCCTGGAGGCAACTAGCGGCCCGAGGAAATGAGCAGTTCTTC. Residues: CAWRQLAARGNEQFF.

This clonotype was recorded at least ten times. In DNA form, the CDR3 reads TGTGCCAGCAGTTTATCTCCAGGGGGAGGCAATCAGCCCCAGCATTTT. Residues: CASSLSPGGGNQPQHF. The chain combines TRBV12-3 or TRBV12-4 with TRBJ1-5, with 7 bases identical to TRBD1. CDR3 length equals 16 residues. V lost 2 bases to trimming and J lost 2 bases; unmatched junction nucleotides: 6.

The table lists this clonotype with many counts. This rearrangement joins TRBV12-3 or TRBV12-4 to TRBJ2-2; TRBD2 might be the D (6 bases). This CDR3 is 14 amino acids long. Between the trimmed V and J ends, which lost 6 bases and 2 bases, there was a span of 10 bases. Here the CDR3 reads CASSWGGNTGELFF. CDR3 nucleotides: TGTGCCAGCAGCTGGGGAGGAAACACCGGGGAGCTGTTTTTT.

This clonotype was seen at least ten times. CDR3: CASSLPSLNEQFF. The CDR3 DNA reads TGTGCCAGCAGTTTACCCTCCCTGAATGAGCAGTTCTTC. V is TRBV12-3 or TRBV12-4 and J is TRBJ2-1; unclear D gene. The CDR3 sequence is 13 residues long. Trimming took 2 bases from V and 7 from J, leaving 9 bases between them.

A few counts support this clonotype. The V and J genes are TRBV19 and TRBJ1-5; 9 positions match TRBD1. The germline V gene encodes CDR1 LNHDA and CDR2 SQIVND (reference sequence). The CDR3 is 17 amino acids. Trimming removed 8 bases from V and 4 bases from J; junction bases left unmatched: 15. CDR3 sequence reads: CASENKQGASLNQPQHF. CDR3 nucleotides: TGTGCCAGTGAAAACAAACAGGGGGCAAGTCTGAATCAGCCCCAGCATTTT. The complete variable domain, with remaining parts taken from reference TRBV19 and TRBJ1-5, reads DGGITQSPKYLFRKEGQNVTLSCEQNLNHDAMYWYRQDPGQGLRLIYYSQIVNDFQKGDIAEGYSVSREKKESFPLTVTSAQKNPTAFYLCASENKQGASLNQPQHFGDGTRLSIL.

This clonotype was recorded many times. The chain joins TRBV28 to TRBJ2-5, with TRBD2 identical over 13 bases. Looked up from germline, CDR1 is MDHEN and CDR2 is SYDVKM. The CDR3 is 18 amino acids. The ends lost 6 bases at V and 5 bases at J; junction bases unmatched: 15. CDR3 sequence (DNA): TGTGCCAGCAGAAGACTTGGACTAGCGGGAGTCGGATATGAGACCCAGTACTTC. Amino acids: CASRRLGLAGVGYETQYF.

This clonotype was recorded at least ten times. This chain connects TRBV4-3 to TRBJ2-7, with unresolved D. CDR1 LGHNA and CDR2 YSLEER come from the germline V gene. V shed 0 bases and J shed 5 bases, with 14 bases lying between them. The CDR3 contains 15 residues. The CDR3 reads CASSQEGPLSDEQYF. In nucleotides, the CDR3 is TGCGCCAGCAGCCAAGAAGGTCCCCTAAGCGACGAGCAGTACTTC.

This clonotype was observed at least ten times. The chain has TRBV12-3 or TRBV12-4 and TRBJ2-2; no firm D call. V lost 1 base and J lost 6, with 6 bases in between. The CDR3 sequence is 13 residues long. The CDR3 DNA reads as TGTGCCAGCAGTTTAGAAGTAGCCGGGGAGCTGTTTTTT. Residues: CASSLEVAGELFF.

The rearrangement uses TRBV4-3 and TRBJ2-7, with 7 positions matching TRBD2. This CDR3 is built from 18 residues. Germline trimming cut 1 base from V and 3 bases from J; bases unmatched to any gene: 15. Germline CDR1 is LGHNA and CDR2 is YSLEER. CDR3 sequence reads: CASSQVTPHSGLYYEQYF. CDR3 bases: TGCGCCAGCAGCCAAGTCACCCCTCATAGCGGGTTATACTACGAGCAGTACTTC.

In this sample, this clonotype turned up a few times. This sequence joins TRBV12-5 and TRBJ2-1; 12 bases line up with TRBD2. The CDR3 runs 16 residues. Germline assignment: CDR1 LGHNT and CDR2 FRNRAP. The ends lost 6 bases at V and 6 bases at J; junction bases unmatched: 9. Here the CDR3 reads CASGSSGRALGNEQFF. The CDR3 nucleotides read TGTGCTAGTGGATCTAGCGGGAGGGCCTTGGGCAATGAGCAGTTCTTC.

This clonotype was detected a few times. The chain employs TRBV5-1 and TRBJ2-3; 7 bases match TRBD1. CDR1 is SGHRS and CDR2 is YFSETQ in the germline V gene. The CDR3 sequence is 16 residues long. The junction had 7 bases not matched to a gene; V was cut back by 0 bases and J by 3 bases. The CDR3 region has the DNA TGCGCCAGCAGCTTGGCCCAGACAGGGCGGACAGATACGCAGTATTTT. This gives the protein CASSLAQTGRTDTQYF.

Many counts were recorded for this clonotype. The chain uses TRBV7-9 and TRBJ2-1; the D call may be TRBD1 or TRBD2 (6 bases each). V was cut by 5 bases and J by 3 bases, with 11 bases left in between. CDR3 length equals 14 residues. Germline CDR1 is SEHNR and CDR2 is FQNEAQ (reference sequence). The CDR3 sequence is CASSAGHYYNEQFF. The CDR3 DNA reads TGTGCCAGCAGCGCGGGACATTACTACAATGAGCAGTTCTTC.

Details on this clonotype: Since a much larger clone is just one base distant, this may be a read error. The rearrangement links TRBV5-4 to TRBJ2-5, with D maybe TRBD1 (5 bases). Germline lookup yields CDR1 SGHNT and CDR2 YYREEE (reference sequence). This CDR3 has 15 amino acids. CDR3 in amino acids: CASSLGGRAEEAQYF. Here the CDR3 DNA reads TGTGCCAGCAGCTTGGGAGGCAGGGCTGAAGAGGCCCAGTACTTC.

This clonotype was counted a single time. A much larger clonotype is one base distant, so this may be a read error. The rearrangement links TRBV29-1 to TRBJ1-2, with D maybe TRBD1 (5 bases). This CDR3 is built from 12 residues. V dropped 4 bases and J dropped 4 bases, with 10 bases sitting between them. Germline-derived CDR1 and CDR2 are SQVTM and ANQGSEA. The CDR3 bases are TGCAGCGTTGGGGTGCAGGGCTATGGCTACACCTTC. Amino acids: CSVGVQGYGYTF.

This chain's CDR3 is CASSVFWRTDTQYF. The CDR3 DNA sequence: TGTGCCAGCAGCGTATTCTGGCGCACAGATACGCAGTATTTT. The chain links TRBV9 to TRBJ2-3; D is undetermined. From germline, CDR1 is SGDLS and CDR2 YYNGEE. This CDR3 is built from 14 residues. V lost 1 base and J lost 1, with 7 bases in between.